The 23 T cell receptor beta chains in this list originate from one sample, sequenced in a study of cytomegalovirus exposure and HLA in healthy donors. 13 Jbeta primers and 60 Vbeta primers were used for the PCR. TCRdb's copy holds only in-frame clones and misses some; the assay was immunoSEQ multiplex PCR. The sample has 100,000 to 150,000 clones, roughly 85% seen once. The sequenced sample consisted of PBMCs. The receptors come from a man aged 18 to 30 in good health and CMV-seropositive.

The J gene is TRBJ1-5, the V gene TRBV2, with a tentative D call TRBD1 (5 bases). CDR3 length: 13 residues. V lost 8 bases, J lost 2 bases, and 10 bases lay in between. Germline V gene lookup returns CDR1 SNHLY and CDR2 FYNNEI. CDR3 sequence: CASGAAGNQPQHF. The DNA of the CDR3 is TGTGCCAGCGGGGCCGCGGGCAATCAGCCCCAGCATTTT.

This chain uses TRBV30 with TRBJ1-4, with no clear D. Germline values: CDR1 GTSNPN, CDR2 SVGIG (reference sequence). CDR3 length: 12 residues. Trimming left V 1 base short and J 5 bases short, with 5 bases between. As DNA, the CDR3 is TGTGCCTGGAGTGAAAGCAATGAAAAACTGTTTTTT. Translated, it gives CAWSESNEKLFF.

The chain has TRBV5-1 and TRBJ2-2; D is uncertain. The V end was cut by 6 bases, the J end by 7 bases, with 7 bases between. Germline loops: CDR1 SGHRS, CDR2 YFSETQ. The CDR3 runs 11 residues. DNA for the CDR3: TGCGCCAGCACTCTCTTCGGGGAGCTGTTTTTT. Residues: CASTLFGELFF.

The rearrangement joins TRBV27 to TRBJ2-7; weak D call: TRBD1 (6 bases). This CDR3 spans 13 amino acids. CDR1 is MNHEY and CDR2 is SMNVEV in the germline V gene (reference sequence). Trimming stripped 2 bases from V and 2 bases from J, with 7 bases between. CDR3 amino acids: CASSLGDTYEQYF. The CDR3 coding sequence is TGTGCCAGCAGTTTAGGGGACACCTACGAGCAGTACTTC.

The chain couples TRBV15 to TRBJ2-5; tentatively, D is TRBD2 (5 bases). V shed 4 bases and J shed 0 bases, with 12 bases lying between them. Germline V gives CDR1 LNHNV, CDR2 YYDKDF (reference sequence). This CDR3 is 15 amino acids long. The CDR3 DNA reads as TGTGCCACCAGCACCCCCTCGAGGGACCAAGAGACCCAGTACTTC. Translated: CATSTPSRDQETQYF.

The chain joins TRBV7-9 to TRBJ1-2; 7 nucleotides agree with TRBD1. The V segment lost 1 base and the J segment 9 bases; nucleotides outside the gene matches: 5. This CDR3 region has 13 residues. Germline V gene sequence: CDR1 SEHNR, CDR2 FQNEAQ (reference sequence). The CDR3 loop reads CASSLGQGDSYTF. As DNA, the CDR3 is TGTGCCAGCAGCTTAGGACAGGGTGATAGCTACACCTTC. The full variable domain, in which reference TRBV7-9 and TRBJ1-2 provide the parts outside the CDR3, is DTGVSQNPRHKITKRGQNVTFRCDPISEHNRLYWYRQTLGQGPEFLTYFQNEAQLEKSRLLSDRFSAERPKGSFSTLEIQRTEQGDSAMYLCASSLGQGDSYTFGSGTRLTVV.

This clone was seen more than once but under ten times. The CDR3 spells CSFRGQGGYEQYF. The CDR3, as DNA: TGCAGCTTCCGCGGACAGGGAGGCTACGAGCAGTACTTC. The chain uses TRBV29-1 and TRBJ2-7; TRBD1 matches at 8 bases. The CDR3 totals 13 residues. After removal of 8 bases from V and 3 bases from J, the junction contained 9 bases not matched to a gene. CDR1 SQVTM and CDR2 ANQGSEA come from the germline V gene.

J is TRBJ2-1 and V is TRBV14; tentative D call: TRBD2 (6 bases). The V end was cut by 0 bases, the J end by 3 bases, with 27 bases between. The CDR3 has 21 residues. CDR1 and CDR2 from the germline V gene are SGHDN and FVKESK. CDR3 amino acids: CASSQDLGMPWAWEVYNEQFF. CDR3 nucleotides: TGTGCCAGCAGCCAAGATCTCGGGATGCCGTGGGCGTGGGAGGTCTACAATGAGCAGTTCTTC.

The chain joins TRBV6-6 to TRBJ2-5, with 7 bases that match TRBD1. Near its end, the DNA agrees better with TRBJ2-7, so the J call may be wrong. This CDR3 comprises 16 residues. Per germline, CDR1 MNHNY and CDR2 SVGAGI (reference sequence). The CDR3 sequence: CASSITGTEVPYEQYF. The CDR3 DNA is TGTGCCAGCAGTATCACCGGGACAGAGGTGCCCTACGAGCAGTACTTC.

This chain connects TRBV21-1 to TRBJ2-7; TRBD2, the D gene given by the table, was not confirmed from the DNA. TRBV21-1 is a listed pseudogene. The CDR3 runs 15 residues. CDR3 in amino acids: CASSSPHMRTGEQYF. Written as DNA, the CDR3 is TGTGCCAGCAGCAGTCCCCACATGAGGACGGGGGAGCAGTACTTC.

This clone was detected a few times. The genes are TRBV4-1 and TRBJ2-7; TRBD2 matches at 7 bases. CDR3 size: 14 residues. CDR1 and CDR2 from the germline V gene are MGHRA and YSYEKL. V gave up 1 base and J gave up 4 bases; unmatched junction bases: 4. CDR3 sequence: CASSQAASGYEQYF. As DNA, the CDR3 is TGCGCCAGCAGCCAAGCGGCTAGCGGTTACGAGCAGTACTTC.

In this sample, this clone turned up a few times. The rearrangement joins TRBV13 to TRBJ2-3; 10 nucleotides align to TRBD2. Per germline, CDR1 PRHDT and CDR2 FYEKMQ (reference sequence). The CDR3 spans 16 residues. V was clipped by 3 bases and J by 0 bases; unmatched bases: 3. CDR3 residues: CASSFGLAASTDTQYF. CDR3 coding DNA: TGTGCCAGCAGCTTTGGACTAGCGGCAAGCACAGATACGCAGTATTTT.

The rearrangement uses TRBV30 and TRBJ2-2, with D maybe TRBD1 (6 bases). Germline loops: CDR1 GTSNPN, CDR2 SVGIG (reference sequence). The CDR3 totals 17 residues. V was trimmed by 1 base and J by 0 bases, leaving 15 bases between them. CDR3 residues: CAWSAGPGAANTGELFF. For the CDR3, the DNA is TGTGCCTGGAGTGCAGGGCCAGGGGCCGCGAACACCGGGGAGCTGTTTTTT.

The chain is built from TRBV18 and TRBJ2-5; D is perhaps TRBD1 (5 bases). Germline assignment: CDR1 KGHSH and CDR2 LQKENI. Trimming took 5 bases from V and 5 from J, leaving 12 bases between them. The CDR3 is 13 amino acids. Here the CDR3 DNA reads TGTGCCAGCTCAATCCAGGGTGGTGAGACCCAGTACTTC. Protein: CASSIQGGETQYF.

The chain is built from TRBV21-1 and TRBJ2-5; the DNA was not compared with TRBD1, the D call given in the table. TRBV21-1 is classified as a pseudogene. The CDR3 consists of 19 residues. CDR3 in amino acids: CASSSPPRGTGQGKETQYF. In DNA form, the CDR3 reads TGTGCCAGCAGCTCCCCCCCGAGGGGTACGGGACAGGGAAAAGAGACCCAGTACTTC.

The chain couples TRBV10-3 to TRBJ1-6; 12 nucleotides agree with TRBD1. V shed 10 bases, J shed 10 bases, and the junction held 11 bases outside the gene matches. The CDR3 length is 15 residues. Germline V gene sequence: CDR1 ENHRY, CDR2 SYGVKD. The CDR3 region is CATRGTGGMESPLHF. The CDR3 DNA is TGTGCCACGCGGGGGACAGGGGGCATGGAGTCACCCCTCCACTTT.

The rearrangement joins TRBV4-1 to TRBJ2-3; possible D gene TRBD2, 7 bases. Looked up from germline, CDR1 is MGHRA and CDR2 is YSYEKL. Trimming cost V 4 bases and J 11 bases, with 10 bases left between them. CDR3 length equals 11 residues. The CDR3, as DNA: TGCGCCAGCAGCCCCGGGGGGCTGCAGTATTTT. Encoded protein: CASSPGGLQYF.

The gene calls are TRBV9 and TRBJ2-3, with 10 bases matching TRBD2. Looked up from germline, CDR1 is SGDLS and CDR2 is YYNGEE. This CDR3 is built from 16 residues. The V and J ends lost 1 base and 4 bases, in that order; junction bases with no gene match: 6. The CDR3 loop is CASSVFSGGPADTQYF. Here the CDR3 DNA reads TGTGCCAGCAGCGTATTTAGCGGGGGGCCGGCAGATACGCAGTATTTT.

This clone was seen just once. The chain uses TRBV2 and TRBJ2-2; D not resolved. The CDR3 extends over 14 amino acids. The germline V gene has CDR1 SNHLY and CDR2 FYNNEI. V was trimmed by 8 bases and J by 0 bases, leaving 10 bases between them. For the CDR3, the DNA is TGTGCCAGCGTTGCAGTAACGAACACCGGGGAGCTGTTTTTT. Translation gives CASVAVTNTGELFF.

V gene TRBV28 combines with J gene TRBJ1-5; D gene unclear. Between the trimmed V and J ends, which lost 4 bases and 1 base, there was a span of 17 bases. This CDR3 region has 17 residues. Germline lookup yields CDR1 MDHEN and CDR2 SYDVKM. Here the CDR3 reads CASSSPAEASSNQPQHF. Here the CDR3 DNA reads TGTGCCAGCAGTTCACCCGCGGAGGCATCGAGCAATCAGCCCCAGCATTTT.

The chain carries TRBV13 and TRBJ2-3; D possibly corresponds to TRBD2 (5 bases). V lost 5 bases to trimming and J lost 3 bases, with 9 bases between them. Germline assignment: CDR1 PRHDT and CDR2 FYEKMQ (reference sequence). This CDR3 spans 13 amino acids. The CDR3 DNA sequence: TGTGCCAGCAGCCATTCGGGGACAGATACGCAGTATTTT. Its translation is CASSHSGTDTQYF. Full variable domain (outside the CDR3, taken from reference TRBV13 and TRBJ2-3): AAGVIQSPRHLIKEKRETATLKCYPIPRHDTVYWYQQGPGQDPQFLISFYEKMQSDKGSIPDRFSAQQFSDYHSELNMSSLELGDSALYFCASSHSGTDTQYFGPGTRLTVL.

The chain uses TRBV5-6 and TRBJ1-1; 7 nucleotides line up with TRBD1. Per the germline V gene, CDR1 is SGHDT and CDR2 is YYEEEE. V shed 7 bases and J 1 base; nucleotides not matched to a gene: 10. This CDR3 has 15 amino acids. The CDR3 loop reads CASSPPGTANTEAFF. Written as DNA, the CDR3 is TGTGCCAGCTCACCACCGGGGACAGCGAACACTGAAGCTTTCTTT.

V and J are TRBV7-9 and TRBJ2-5, with 10 bases aligning to TRBD2. The germline V gene has CDR1 SEHNR and CDR2 FQNEAQ (reference sequence). The V gene end was trimmed by 5 bases and the J gene end by 5 bases; junction bases not matched to a gene: 8. This CDR3 is built from 15 residues. CDR3 loop: CASSQSGGAWETQYF. The CDR3 DNA follows: TGTGCCAGCAGCCAGAGCGGGGGGGCCTGGGAGACCCAGTACTTC.